This entry features one T cell receptor beta chain sequence. What it binds is not known. At one of its ends the junction is not consistent with the germline gene, which may arise from a read error. The CDR3 is made up of 15 amino acids. Germline CDR1 is SGHTA and CDR2 is FQGNSA. The TCR beta CDR3 regions underwent amplification using RNA transcripts as the source. Researchers ran a first-round RT-PCR on the TCR CDR3 using the HTBI primer set. TCRdb processed the multiplex PCR reads anew with MiXCR; each CDR3 protein has one entry. The top ten clones hold 8% to 9% of a sample with approximately 870,000 distinct CDR3 sequences, about 38% of them seen once. Clinicians diagnosed patients from clinical symptoms, serum thyroxine and TRAb, thyroid ultrasound and orbital computed tomography. This entry is derived from a study of T cells in Graves' hyperthyroidism and ophthalmopathy. Study at large: Sampling of peripheral blood happened at initial diagnosis, prior to any treatment. Study-level results: By a 13 V-J model, ophthalmopathy was set apart from stable hyperthyroidism. Most expanded thyroid clonotypes above 0.001 recurred in blood.

The TCR originated in a man younger than 35 with Graves' hyperthyroidism. Material: blood. The chain employs TRBV7-2 and TRBJ2-5, with D maybe TRBD1 (6 bases). CDR3 DNA sequence: TGCGCCAGCAGCCAAGATCTGGGGGCGAGGGAGACCCAGTACTTC. This gives the protein CASSQDLGARETQYF.